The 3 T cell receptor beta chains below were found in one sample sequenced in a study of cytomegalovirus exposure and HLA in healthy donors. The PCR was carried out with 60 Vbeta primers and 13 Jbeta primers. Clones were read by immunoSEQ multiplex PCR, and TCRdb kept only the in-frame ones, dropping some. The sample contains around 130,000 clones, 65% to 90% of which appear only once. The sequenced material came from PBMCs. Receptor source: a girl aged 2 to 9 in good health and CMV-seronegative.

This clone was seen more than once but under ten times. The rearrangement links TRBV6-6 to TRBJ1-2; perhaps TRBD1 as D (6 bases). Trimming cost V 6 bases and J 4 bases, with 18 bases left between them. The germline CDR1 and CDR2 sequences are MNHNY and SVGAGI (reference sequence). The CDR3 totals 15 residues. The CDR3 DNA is TGTGCCAGCAGGCCTAAAGCCAGGGGCGGCTATGGCTACACCTTC. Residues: CASRPKARGGYGYTF.

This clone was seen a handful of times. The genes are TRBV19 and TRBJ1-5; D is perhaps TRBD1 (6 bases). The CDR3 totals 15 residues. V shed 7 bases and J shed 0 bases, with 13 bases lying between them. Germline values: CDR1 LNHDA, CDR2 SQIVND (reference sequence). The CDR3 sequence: CASIDRTHSNQPQHF. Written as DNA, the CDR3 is TGTGCCAGTATTGACAGGACCCATAGCAATCAGCCCCAGCATTTT.

DNA for the CDR3: TGTGCCACCCCAGCGCGGTTAGCGAACGGGGAGCTGTTTTTT. Translation: CATPARLANGELFF. The V gene is TRBV28, the J gene TRBJ2-2; D is perhaps TRBD2 (5 bases). This CDR3 is 14 amino acids long. Looked up from germline, CDR1 is MDHEN and CDR2 is SYDVKM. Between the trimmed V and J ends, which lost 10 bases and 7 bases, there was a span of 19 bases.